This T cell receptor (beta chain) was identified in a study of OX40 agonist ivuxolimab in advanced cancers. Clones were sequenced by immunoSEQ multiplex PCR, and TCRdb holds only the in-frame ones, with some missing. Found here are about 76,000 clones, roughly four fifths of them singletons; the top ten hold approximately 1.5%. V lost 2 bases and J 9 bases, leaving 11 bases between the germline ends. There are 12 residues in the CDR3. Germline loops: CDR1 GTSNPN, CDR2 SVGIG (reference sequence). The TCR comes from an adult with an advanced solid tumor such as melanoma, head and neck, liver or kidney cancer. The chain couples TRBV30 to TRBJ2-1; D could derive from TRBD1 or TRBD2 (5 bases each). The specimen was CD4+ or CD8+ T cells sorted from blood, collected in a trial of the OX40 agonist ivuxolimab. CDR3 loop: CAWSPGAVEQFF. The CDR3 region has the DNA TGTGCCTGGAGTCCCGGGGCGGTTGAGCAGTTCTTC.